The next 4 T cell receptor beta chains were all read from a single sample in a study of T cell responses to AZD1222 COVID-19 vaccine. Method: immunoSEQ multiplex PCR; TCRdb's copy keeps in-frame clones and lacks some. Of some 180,000 clones in the sample, 85% to 95% are singletons; the top ten hold around 1.6%. Sequencing used peripheral blood, obtained 28 days after the second AZD1222 dose. These receptors were collected from an adult who received the AZD1222 COVID-19 vaccine.

V usage is TRBV6-5 and J usage is TRBJ1-4; no reliable D call. V was cut by 0 bases and J by 7 bases, with 6 bases left in between. Germline assignment: CDR1 MNHEY and CDR2 SVGAGI. The CDR3 is made up of 13 amino acids. CDR3: CASSYSGFEKLFF. CDR3 bases: TGTGCCAGCAGTTACTCGGGATTTGAAAAACTGTTTTTT.

The chain is built from TRBV3-1 (or the pseudogene TRBV3-2) and TRBJ1-3; D possibly corresponds to TRBD1 (5 bases). The CDR3 runs to 14 residues. Germline CDR1 LGHDT, CDR2 YNNKEL (reference sequence). V dropped 2 bases and J dropped 3 bases, with 8 bases sitting between them. The CDR3 sequence: CASSQRGSGNTIYF. The CDR3 DNA is TGTGCCAGCAGCCAAAGGGGCAGTGGAAACACCATATATTTT.

This clone came up once. This chain joins TRBV6-5 and TRBJ2-3; D might be TRBD2 (7 bases). V lost 4 bases to trimming and J lost 1 base, with 15 bases between them. This CDR3 has 16 amino acids. Germline CDR1 MNHEY, CDR2 SVGAGI. This CDR3 reads CASSLRRGAGTDTQYF. In DNA form, the CDR3 reads TGTGCCAGCAGTTTGCGACGGGGGGCTGGCACAGATACGCAGTATTTT.

The rearrangement uses TRBV7-9 and TRBJ2-7; D perhaps matches TRBD2 (5 bases). Trimming took off 1 base at V and 4 bases at J, with 14 bases between the two ends. The CDR3 loop spans 15 amino acids. Germline V gives CDR1 SEHNR, CDR2 FQNEAQ (reference sequence). In DNA form, the CDR3 reads TGTGCCAGCAGCTTAGAGCGCGGGCCTTCATACGAGCAGTACTTC. Translated, it gives CASSLERGPSYEQYF.